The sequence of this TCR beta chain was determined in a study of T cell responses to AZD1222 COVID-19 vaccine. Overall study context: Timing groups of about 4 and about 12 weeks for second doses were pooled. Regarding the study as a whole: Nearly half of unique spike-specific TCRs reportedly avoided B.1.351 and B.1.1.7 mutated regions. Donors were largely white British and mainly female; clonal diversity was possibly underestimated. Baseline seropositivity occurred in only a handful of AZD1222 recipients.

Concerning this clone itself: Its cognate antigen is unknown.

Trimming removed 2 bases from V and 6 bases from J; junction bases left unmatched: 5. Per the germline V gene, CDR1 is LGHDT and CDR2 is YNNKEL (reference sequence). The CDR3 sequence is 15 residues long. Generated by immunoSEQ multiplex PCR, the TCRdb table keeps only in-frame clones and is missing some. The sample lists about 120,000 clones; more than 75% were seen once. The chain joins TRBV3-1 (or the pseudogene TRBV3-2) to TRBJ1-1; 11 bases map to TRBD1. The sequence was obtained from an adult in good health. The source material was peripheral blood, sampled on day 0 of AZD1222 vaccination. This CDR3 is CASSQRTGGASEAFF. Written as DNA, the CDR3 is TGTGCCAGCAGCCAAAGGACAGGGGGCGCCTCTGAAGCTTTCTTT.